Below are 12 T cell receptor beta chains sequenced from a single sample in a study of blood T cell repertoires in COVID-19 (dated by TCRdb to the early 2020s). The method was the immunoSEQ multiplex PCR assay. Not all clones reach the TCRdb copy of this immuneACCESS table, which keeps in-frame sequences only. Checked studies attribute under half of the gap to unresolved V genes and leave the rest unexplained. For this sample there are tens of thousands of clones; about nine tenths appear just once. The ten most abundant clones make up approximately 3% of the sample. The sequencing sample was made of peripheral blood. The receptor set was obtained from a man aged 45-65 years with active COVID-19.

This clone showed up just a few times. The V gene is TRBV2, the J gene TRBJ1-5; 9 bases fit TRBD1. This CDR3 is 15 amino acids long. CDR1 and CDR2 (germline): SNHLY, FYNNEI. The V gene end was trimmed by 4 bases and the J gene end by 6 bases; junction bases not matched to a gene: 7. The CDR3 loop is CASSAYRGQAQPQHF. The CDR3 DNA follows: TGTGCCAGCAGTGCTTACAGGGGGCAGGCTCAGCCCCAGCATTTT.

The genes are TRBV3-1 (or the pseudogene TRBV3-2) and TRBJ1-1, with D unresolved. Germline CDR1 LGHDT, CDR2 YNNKEL (reference sequence). Trimming left V 0 bases short and J 11 bases short, with 16 bases between. The CDR3 is 14 residues long. Written as DNA, the CDR3 is TGTGCCAGCAGCCAAGATCTCGTAGGGAGGGAGGCTTTCTTT. Translating it yields CASSQDLVGREAFF.

The J gene is TRBJ2-3, the V gene TRBV28; 13 bases match TRBD2. V lost 8 bases, J lost 2 bases, and 7 bases stayed unmatched. Per the germline V gene, CDR1 is MDHEN and CDR2 is SYDVKM. CDR3 length: 16 residues. CDR3: CASGLAGVEATDTQYF. CDR3 in DNA: TGTGCCAGCGGACTAGCGGGAGTCGAGGCCACAGATACGCAGTATTTT.

The chain employs TRBV27 and TRBJ2-2; 10 positions match TRBD1. In germline, CDR1 is MNHEY, CDR2 SMNVEV (reference sequence). The CDR3 sequence is 16 residues long. V lost 2 bases, J lost 2 bases, and 2 bases stayed unmatched. In nucleotides, the CDR3 is TGTGCCAGCAGTTTAGGGACAGGGGACAACACCGGGGAGCTGTTTTTT. Translating it yields CASSLGTGDNTGELFF.

The rearrangement links TRBV7-2 to TRBJ2-5, with 12 positions matching TRBD2. V trimming: 2 bases; J trimming: 2 bases; junction bases outside the gene matches: 9. Germline loops: CDR1 SGHTA, CDR2 FQGNSA. This CDR3 is built from 18 residues. The CDR3 protein is CASSLRLAGGRGQETQYF. The CDR3 DNA sequence: TGTGCCAGCAGCTTACGGCTAGCGGGGGGGCGAGGGCAAGAGACCCAGTACTTC.

The chain links TRBV6-4 to TRBJ2-2; TRBD2 matches 13 bases. Germline lookup yields CDR1 MRHNA and CDR2 SNTAGT. The CDR3 consists of 16 residues. With 5 bases clipped from V and 7 bases from J, the junction kept 7 bases outside the gene matches. The CDR3 here is CASSSTSGRAGGELFF. The DNA for the CDR3 is TGTGCCAGCAGTTCCACTAGCGGGAGGGCCGGCGGGGAGCTGTTTTTT.

In DNA, the CDR3 is TGTGCCAGCAGCACAGGCAGGGGGCGGTACGAGCAGTACTTC. It translates to CASSTGRGRYEQYF. The chain combines TRBV5-6 with TRBJ2-7, with 8 bases matching TRBD1. In germline, CDR1 is SGHDT, CDR2 YYEEEE. V was pared by 4 bases and J by 4 bases, with 7 bases of the junction left unmatched. CDR3 size: 14 residues.

The V call is TRBV9, the J call TRBJ2-2, with 8 bases matching TRBD1. This CDR3 contains 15 residues. V lost 4 bases and J lost 2; bases outside the gene matches: 4. CDR1 is SGDLS and CDR2 is YYNGEE in the germline V gene. The CDR3 loop reads CASSTSGGNTGELFF. CDR3 bases: TGTGCCAGCAGCACCTCAGGGGGCAACACCGGGGAGCTGTTTTTT.

This clone was seen a single time. The rearrangement uses TRBV18 and TRBJ2-7; 7 bases fit TRBD2. The CDR3 is made up of 15 amino acids. J gave up 6 bases and V 5 bases, and 13 bases lay outside the gene matches. CDR1 KGHSH and CDR2 LQKENI come from the germline V gene. This CDR3 reads CASSGGTREGFEQYF. CDR3 bases: TGTGCCAGCTCAGGTGGCACGAGGGAGGGGTTCGAGCAGTACTTC.

This clone was seen only once. This chain uses TRBV18 with TRBJ2-7; 10 positions agree with TRBD1. The CDR3 is made up of 16 amino acids. Germline V gene lookup returns CDR1 KGHSH and CDR2 LQKENI. Unmatched junction bases numbered 10, after V lost 3 bases and J lost 5 bases. CDR3: CASSPLPDRGRNEQYF. For the CDR3, the DNA is TGTGCCAGCTCACCCTTACCTGACAGGGGGCGCAACGAGCAGTACTTC.

The chain recombines TRBV2 with TRBJ1-6, with TRBD1 as a possible D gene (6 bases). The ends were cut back, 4 bases at V and 6 bases at J, with 13 bases in the middle. Germline CDR1 is SNHLY and CDR2 is FYNNEI. CDR3 length: 15 amino acids. CDR3 residues: CASSATDSPNSPLHF. DNA for the CDR3: TGTGCCAGCAGTGCCACGGACAGCCCTAATTCACCCCTCCACTTT.

The gene calls are TRBV5-6 and TRBJ1-3; TRBD1 agrees at 8 bases. V shed 2 bases and J 3 bases; nucleotides not matched to a gene: 4. The CDR3 contains 15 residues. Germline V gene lookup returns CDR1 SGHDT and CDR2 YYEEEE. CDR3 bases: TGTGCCAGCAGCTTTCTGGGGACAGGTGGAAACACCATATATTTT. It yields the protein CASSFLGTGGNTIYF.